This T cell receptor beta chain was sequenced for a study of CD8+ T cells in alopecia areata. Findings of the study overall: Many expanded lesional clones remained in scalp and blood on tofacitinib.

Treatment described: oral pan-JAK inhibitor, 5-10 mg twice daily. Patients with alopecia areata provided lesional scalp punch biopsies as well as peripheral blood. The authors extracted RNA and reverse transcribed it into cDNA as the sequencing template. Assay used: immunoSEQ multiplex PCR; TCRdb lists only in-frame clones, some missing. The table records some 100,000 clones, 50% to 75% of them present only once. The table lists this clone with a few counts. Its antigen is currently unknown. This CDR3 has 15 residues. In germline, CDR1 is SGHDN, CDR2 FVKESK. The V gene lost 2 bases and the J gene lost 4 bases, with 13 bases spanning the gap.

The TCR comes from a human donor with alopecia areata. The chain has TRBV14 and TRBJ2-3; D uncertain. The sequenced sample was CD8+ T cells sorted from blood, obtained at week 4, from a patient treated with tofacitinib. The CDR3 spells CASSQWEGDADTQYF. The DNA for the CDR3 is TGTGCCAGCAGCCAATGGGAAGGTGACGCAGATACGCAGTATTTT. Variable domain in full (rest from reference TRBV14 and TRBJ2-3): EAGVTQFPSHSVIEKGQTVTLRCDPISGHDNLYWYRRVMGKEIKFLLHFVKESKQDESGMPNNRFLAERTGGTYSTLKVQPAELEDSGVYFCASSQWEGDADTQYFGPGTRLTVL.